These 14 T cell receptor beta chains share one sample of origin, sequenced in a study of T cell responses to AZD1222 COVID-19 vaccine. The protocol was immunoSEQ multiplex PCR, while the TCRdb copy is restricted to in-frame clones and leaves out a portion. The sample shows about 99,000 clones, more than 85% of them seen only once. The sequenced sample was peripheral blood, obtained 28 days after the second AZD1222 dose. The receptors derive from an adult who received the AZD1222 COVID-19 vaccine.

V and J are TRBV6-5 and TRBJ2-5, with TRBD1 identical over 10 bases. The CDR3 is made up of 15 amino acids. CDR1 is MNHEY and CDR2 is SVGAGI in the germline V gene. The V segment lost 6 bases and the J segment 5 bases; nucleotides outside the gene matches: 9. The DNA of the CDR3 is TGTGCCAGCAGCGACTTTAGACAGGGGGCGGAGACCCAGTACTTC. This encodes CASSDFRQGAETQYF.

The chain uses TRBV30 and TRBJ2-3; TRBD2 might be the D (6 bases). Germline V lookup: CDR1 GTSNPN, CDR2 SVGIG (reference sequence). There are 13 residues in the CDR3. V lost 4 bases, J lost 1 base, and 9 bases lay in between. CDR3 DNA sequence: TGTGCCTGGATGGGCGGGGGCACAGATACGCAGTATTTT. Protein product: CAWMGGGTDTQYF. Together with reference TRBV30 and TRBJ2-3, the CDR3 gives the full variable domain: SQTIHQWPATLVQPVGSPLSLECTVEGTSNPNLYWYRQAAGRGLQLLFYSVGIGQISSEVPQNLSASRPQDRQFILSSKKLLLSDSGFYLCAWMGGGTDTQYFGPGTRLTVL.

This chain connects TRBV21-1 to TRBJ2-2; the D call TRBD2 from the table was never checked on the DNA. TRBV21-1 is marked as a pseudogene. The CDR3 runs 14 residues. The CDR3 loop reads CASSGRGVAGELFF. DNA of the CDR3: TGTGCCAGCAGCGGGAGGGGGGTCGCCGGGGAGCTGTTTTTT.

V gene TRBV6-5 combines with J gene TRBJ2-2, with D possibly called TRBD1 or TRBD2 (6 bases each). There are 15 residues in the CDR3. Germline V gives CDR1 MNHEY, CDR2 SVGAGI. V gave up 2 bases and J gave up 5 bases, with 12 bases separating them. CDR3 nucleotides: TGTGCCAGCAGTTACAGGGGGGAGGTTACCGGGGAGCTGTTTTTT. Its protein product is CASSYRGEVTGELFF.

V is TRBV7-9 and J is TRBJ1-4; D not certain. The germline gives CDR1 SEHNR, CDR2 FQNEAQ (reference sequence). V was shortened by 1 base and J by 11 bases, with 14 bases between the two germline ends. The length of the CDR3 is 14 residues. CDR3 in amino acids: CASSLGGGHGKLFF. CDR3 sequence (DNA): TGTGCCAGCAGCTTAGGGGGAGGGCATGGGAAACTGTTTTTT.

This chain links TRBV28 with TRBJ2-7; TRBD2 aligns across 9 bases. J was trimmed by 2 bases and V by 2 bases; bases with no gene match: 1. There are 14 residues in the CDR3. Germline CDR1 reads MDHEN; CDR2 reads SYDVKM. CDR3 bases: TGTGCCAGCAGTTTACTAGCGGGGACCTACGAGCAGTACTTC. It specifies CASSLLAGTYEQYF.

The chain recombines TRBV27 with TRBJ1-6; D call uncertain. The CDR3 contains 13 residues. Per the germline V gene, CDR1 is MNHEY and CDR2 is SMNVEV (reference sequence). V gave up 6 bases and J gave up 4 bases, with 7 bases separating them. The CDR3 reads CASRGRYNSPLHF. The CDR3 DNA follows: TGTGCCAGCAGGGGCCGATATAATTCACCCCTCCACTTT.

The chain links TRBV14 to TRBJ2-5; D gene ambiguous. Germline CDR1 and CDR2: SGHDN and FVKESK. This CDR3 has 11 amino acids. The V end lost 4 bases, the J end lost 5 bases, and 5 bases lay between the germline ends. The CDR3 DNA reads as TGTGCCAGCAGCCCCCCCGAGACCCAGTACTTC. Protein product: CASSPPETQYF.

Here the CDR3 DNA reads TGTGCCAGCAGTGAAGGACACTTCAATCAGCCCCAGCATTTT. It yields the protein CASSEGHFNQPQHF. V is TRBV6-1 and J is TRBJ1-5; D gene uncertain. V shed 1 base and J shed 3 bases, with 7 bases lying between them. The CDR3 sequence is 14 residues long. Germline assignment: CDR1 MNHNS and CDR2 SASEGT.

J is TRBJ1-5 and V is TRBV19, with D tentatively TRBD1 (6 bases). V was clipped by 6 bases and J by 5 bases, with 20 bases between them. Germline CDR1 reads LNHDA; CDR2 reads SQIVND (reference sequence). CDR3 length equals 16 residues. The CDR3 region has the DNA TGTGCCAGTAGCAGAGCCGGACAGCGCCGGGATCAGCCCCAGCATTTT. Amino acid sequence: CASSRAGQRRDQPQHF.

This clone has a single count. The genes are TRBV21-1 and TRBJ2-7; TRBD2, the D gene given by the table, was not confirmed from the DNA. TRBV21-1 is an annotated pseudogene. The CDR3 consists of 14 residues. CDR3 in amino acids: CASSKGTFSYEQYF. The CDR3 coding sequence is TGTGCCAGCAGCAAAGGGACTTTCTCCTACGAGCAGTACTTC.

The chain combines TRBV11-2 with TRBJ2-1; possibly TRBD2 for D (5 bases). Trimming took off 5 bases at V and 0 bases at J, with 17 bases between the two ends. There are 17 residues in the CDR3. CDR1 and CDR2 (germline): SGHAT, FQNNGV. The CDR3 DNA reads TGTGCCAGCAGCCAACCCCTCCTAGCTGACTCCTACAATGAGCAGTTCTTC. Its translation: CASSQPLLADSYNEQFF.

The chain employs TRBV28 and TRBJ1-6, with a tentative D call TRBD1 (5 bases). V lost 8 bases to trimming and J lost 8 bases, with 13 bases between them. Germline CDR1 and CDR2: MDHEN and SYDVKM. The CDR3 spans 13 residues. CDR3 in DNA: TGTGCCAGCGAGCTCGGGGGGGATTCACCCCTCCACTTT. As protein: CASELGGDSPLHF.

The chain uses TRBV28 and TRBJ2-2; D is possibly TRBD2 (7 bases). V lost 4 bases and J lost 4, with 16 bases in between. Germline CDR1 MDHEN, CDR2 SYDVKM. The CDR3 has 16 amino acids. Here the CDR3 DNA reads TGTGCCAGCAGTTCTCCCGGGGGGCGCGGCACCGGGGAGCTGTTTTTT. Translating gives CASSSPGGRGTGELFF. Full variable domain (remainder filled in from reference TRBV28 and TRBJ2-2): DVKVTQSSRYLVKRTGEKVFLECVQDMDHENMFWYRQDPGLGLRLIYFSYDVKMKEKGDIPEGYSVSREKKERFSLILESASTNQTSMYLCASSSPGGRGTGELFFGEGSRLTVL.